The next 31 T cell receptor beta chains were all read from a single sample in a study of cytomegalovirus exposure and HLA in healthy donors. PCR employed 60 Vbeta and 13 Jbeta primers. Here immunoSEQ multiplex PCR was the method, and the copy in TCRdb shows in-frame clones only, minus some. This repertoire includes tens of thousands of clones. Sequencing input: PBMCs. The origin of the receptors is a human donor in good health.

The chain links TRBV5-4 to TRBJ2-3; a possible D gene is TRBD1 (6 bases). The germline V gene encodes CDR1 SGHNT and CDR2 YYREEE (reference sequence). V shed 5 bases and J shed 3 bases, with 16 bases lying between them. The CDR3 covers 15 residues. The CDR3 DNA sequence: TGTGCCAGCAGTTCTGGACAGACGCCTACAGATACGCAGTATTTT. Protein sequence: CASSSGQTPTDTQYF.

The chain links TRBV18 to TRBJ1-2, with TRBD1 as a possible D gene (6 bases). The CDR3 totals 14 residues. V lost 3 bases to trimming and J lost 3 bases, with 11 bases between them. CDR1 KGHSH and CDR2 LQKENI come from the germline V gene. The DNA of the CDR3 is TGTGCCAGCTCACCCGTCCAGGGGCACTATGGCTACACCTTC. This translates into CASSPVQGHYGYTF.

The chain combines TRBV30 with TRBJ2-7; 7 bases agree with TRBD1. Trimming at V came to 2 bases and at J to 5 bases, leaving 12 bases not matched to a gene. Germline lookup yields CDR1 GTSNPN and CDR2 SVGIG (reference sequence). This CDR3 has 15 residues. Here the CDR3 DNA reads TGTGCCTGGAGTTATCGACAGGGCTCCGTCCACGAGCAGTACTTC. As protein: CAWSYRQGSVHEQYF.

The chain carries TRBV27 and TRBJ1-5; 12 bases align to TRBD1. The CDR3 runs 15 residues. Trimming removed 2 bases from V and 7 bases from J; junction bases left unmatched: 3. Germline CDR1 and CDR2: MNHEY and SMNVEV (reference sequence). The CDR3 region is CASSLGTGGEQPQHF. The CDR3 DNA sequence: TGTGCCAGCAGTTTAGGGACAGGGGGCGAGCAGCCCCAGCATTTT.

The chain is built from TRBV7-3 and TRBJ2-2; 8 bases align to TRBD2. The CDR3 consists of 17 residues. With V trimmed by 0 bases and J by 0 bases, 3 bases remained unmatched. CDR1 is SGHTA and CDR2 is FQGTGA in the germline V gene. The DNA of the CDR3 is TGTGCCAGCAGCTTAACGCGACTAGCGACGAACACCGGGGAGCTGTTTTTT. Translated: CASSLTRLATNTGELFF. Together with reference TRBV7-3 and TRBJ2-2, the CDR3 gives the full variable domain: GAGVSQTPSNKVTEKGKYVELRCDPISGHTALYWYRQSLGQGPEFLIYFQGTGAADDSGLPNDRFFAVRPEGSVSTLKIQRTERGDSAVYLCASSLTRLATNTGELFFGEGSRLTVL.

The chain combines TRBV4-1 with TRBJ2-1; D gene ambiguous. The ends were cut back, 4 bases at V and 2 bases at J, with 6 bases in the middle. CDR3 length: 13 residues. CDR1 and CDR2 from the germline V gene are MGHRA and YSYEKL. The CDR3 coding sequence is TGCGCCAGCAGCCGTACACCCTACAATGAGCAGTTCTTC. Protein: CASSRTPYNEQFF.

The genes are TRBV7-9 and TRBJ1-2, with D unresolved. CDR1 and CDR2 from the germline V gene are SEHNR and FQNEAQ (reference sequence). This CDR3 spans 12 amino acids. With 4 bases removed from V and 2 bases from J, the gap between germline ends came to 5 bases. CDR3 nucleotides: TGTGCCAGCAGCTGGGAGAACTATGGCTACACCTTC. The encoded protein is CASSWENYGYTF.

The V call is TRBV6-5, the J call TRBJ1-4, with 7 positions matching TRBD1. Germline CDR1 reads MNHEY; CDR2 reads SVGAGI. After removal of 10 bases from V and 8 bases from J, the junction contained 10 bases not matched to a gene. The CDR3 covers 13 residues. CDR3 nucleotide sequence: TGTGCCACCCGAGGGGGCGGGAAGGAAAAACTGTTTTTT. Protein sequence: CATRGGGKEKLFF.

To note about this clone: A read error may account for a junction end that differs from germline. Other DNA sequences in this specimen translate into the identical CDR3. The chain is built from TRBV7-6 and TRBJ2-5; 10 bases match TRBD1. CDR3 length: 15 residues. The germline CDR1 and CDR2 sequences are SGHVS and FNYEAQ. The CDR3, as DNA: TGTGCTAGCAGCTCGGGACAGGGGAAACAAGAGACCCAGTACTTC. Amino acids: CASSSGQGKQETQYF.

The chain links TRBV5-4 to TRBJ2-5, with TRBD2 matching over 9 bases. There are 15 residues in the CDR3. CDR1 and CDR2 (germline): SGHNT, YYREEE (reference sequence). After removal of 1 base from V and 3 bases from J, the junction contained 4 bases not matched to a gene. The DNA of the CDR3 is TGTGCCAGCAGCTTGAGGGCTAGCGGGAAAGAGACCCAGTACTTC. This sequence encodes CASSLRASGKETQYF.

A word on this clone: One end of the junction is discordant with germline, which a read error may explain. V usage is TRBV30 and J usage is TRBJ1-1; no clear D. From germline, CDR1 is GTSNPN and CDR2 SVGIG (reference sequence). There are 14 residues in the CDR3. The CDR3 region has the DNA TGTGCCTGGGGTGTACACCGAGATAGCGCTGAAGCTTTCTTT. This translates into CAWGVHRDSAEAFF.

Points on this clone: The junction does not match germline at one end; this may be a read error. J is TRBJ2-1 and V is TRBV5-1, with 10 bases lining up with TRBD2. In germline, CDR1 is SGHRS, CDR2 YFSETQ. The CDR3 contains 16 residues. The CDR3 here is CASSTTSGASDNEQFF. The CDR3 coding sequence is TGCGCCAGCAGCACTACTAGCGGGGCCTCCGACAATGAGCAGTTCTTC.

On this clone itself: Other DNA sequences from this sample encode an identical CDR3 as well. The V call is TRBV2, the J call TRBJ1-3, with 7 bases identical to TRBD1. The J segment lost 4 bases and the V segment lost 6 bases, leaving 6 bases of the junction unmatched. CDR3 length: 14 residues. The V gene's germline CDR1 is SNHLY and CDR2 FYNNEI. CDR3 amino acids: CASRGTVQGNTIYF. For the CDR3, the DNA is TGTGCCAGCAGGGGGACAGTCCAAGGAAACACCATATATTTT.

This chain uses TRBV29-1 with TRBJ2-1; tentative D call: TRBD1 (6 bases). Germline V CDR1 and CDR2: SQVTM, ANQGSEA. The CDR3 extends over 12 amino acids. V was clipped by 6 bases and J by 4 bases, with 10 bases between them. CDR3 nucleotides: TGCAGCGTCGGACAGACTTACAATGAGCAGTTCTTC. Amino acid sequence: CSVGQTYNEQFF.

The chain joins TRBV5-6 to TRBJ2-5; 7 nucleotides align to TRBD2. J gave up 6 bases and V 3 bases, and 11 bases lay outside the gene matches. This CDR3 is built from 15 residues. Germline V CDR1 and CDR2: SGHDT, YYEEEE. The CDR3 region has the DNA TGTGCCAGCAGCTACCGGGGAGCGGGAAAGAAGACCCAGTACTTC. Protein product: CASSYRGAGKKTQYF.

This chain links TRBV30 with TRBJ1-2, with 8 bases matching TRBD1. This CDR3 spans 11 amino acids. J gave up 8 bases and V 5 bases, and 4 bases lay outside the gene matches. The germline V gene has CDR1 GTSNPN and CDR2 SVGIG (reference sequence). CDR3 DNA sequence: TGTGCCTGGGGACAGGGCTGGGGCTACACCTTC. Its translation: CAWGQGWGYTF.

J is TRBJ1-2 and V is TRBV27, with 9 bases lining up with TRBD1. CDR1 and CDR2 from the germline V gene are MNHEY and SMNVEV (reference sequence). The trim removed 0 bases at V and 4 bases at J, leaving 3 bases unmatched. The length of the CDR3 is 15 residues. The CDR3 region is CASSLSGQGGYGYTF. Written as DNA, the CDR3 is TGTGCCAGCAGTTTATCGGGACAGGGAGGCTATGGCTACACCTTC.

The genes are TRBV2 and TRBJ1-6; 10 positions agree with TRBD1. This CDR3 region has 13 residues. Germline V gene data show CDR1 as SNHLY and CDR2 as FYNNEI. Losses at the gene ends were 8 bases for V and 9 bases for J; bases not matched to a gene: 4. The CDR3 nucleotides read TGTGCCAGCTCGACAGGGGGCAGTTCACCCCTCCACTTT. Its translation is CASSTGGSSPLHF.

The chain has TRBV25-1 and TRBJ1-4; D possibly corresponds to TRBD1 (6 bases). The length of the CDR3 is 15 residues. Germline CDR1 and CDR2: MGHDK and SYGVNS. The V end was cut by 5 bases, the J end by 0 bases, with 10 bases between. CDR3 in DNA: TGTGCCAGCAGTTATGCAGGGGCAACTAATGAAAAACTGTTTTTT. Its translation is CASSYAGATNEKLFF.

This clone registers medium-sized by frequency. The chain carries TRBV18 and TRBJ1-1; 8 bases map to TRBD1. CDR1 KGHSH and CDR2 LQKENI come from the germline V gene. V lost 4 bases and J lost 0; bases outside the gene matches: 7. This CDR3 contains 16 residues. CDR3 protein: CASSRQGNGLNTEAFF. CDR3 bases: TGTGCCAGCTCACGACAGGGGAACGGTTTGAACACTGAAGCTTTCTTT.

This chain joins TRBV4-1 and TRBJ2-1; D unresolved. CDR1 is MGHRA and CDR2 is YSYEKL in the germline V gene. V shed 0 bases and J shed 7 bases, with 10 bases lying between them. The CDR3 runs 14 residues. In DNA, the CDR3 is TGCGCCAGCAGCCAAGATACGCGAGATAATGAGCAGTTCTTC. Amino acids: CASSQDTRDNEQFF.

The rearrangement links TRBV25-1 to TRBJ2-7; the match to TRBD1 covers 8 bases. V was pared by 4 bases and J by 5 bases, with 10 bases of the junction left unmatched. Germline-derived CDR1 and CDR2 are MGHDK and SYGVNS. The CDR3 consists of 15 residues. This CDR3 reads CASSALDRAAHEQYF. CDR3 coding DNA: TGTGCCAGCAGTGCGTTGGACAGGGCGGCCCACGAGCAGTACTTC.

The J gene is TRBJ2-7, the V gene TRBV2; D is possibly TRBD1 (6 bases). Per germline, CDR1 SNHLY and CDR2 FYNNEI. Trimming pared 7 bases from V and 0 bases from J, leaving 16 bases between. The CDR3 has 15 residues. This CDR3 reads CASIEDSQISYEQYF. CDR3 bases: TGTGCCAGCATAGAGGACAGCCAAATCTCCTACGAGCAGTACTTC.

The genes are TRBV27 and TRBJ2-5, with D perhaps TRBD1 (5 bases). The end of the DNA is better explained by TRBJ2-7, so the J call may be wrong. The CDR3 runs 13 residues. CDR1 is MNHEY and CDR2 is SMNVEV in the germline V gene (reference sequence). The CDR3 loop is CASRPTETYEQYF. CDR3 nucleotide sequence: TGTGCCAGCAGACCGACAGAGACCTACGAGCAGTACTTC.

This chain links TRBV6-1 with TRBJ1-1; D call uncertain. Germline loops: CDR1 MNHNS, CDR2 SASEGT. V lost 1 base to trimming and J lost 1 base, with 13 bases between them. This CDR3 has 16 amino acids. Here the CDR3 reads CASSEDFSDTNTEAFF. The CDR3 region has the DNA TGTGCCAGCAGTGAAGATTTCTCAGATACGAACACTGAAGCTTTCTTT.

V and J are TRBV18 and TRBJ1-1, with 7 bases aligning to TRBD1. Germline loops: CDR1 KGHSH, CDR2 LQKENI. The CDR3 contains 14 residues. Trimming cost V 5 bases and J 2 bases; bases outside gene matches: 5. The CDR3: CASSFGTDNTEAFF. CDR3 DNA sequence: TGTGCCAGCTCATTTGGGACAGACAACACTGAAGCTTTCTTT.

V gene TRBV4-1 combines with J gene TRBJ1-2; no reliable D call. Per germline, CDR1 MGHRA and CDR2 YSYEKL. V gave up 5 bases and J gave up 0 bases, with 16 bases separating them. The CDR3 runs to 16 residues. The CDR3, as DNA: TGCGCCAGCAGCTCCAGCGGCCGGTCGGCTAACTATGGCTACACCTTC. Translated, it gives CASSSSGRSANYGYTF.

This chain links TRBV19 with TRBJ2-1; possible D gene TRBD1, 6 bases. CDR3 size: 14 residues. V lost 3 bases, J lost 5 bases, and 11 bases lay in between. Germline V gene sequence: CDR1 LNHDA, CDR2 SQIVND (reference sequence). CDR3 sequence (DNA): TGTGCCAGTAGTATGGGGACACCGGACAATGAGCAGTTCTTC. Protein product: CASSMGTPDNEQFF.

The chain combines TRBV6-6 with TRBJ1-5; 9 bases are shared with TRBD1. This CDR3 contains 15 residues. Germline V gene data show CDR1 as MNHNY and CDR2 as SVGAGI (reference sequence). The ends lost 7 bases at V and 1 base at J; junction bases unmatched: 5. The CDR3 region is CASTGTGISNQPQHF. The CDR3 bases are TGTGCCAGCACCGGGACAGGGATAAGCAATCAGCCCCAGCATTTT.

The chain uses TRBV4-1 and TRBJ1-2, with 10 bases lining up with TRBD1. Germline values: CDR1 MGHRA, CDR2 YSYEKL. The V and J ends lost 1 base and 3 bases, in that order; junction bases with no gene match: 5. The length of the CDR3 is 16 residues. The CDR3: CASSQAGTGVDYGYTF. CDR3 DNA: TGCGCCAGCAGCCAAGCCGGGACAGGGGTTGACTATGGCTACACCTTC.

This CDR3 reads CASSSPDRTDTQYF. CDR3 coding DNA: TGTGCCAGCAGCTCCCCGGACAGGACAGATACGCAGTATTTT. The rearrangement uses TRBV7-8 and TRBJ2-3; TRBD1 matches 7 bases. The CDR3 runs 14 residues. Germline CDR1 SGHVS, CDR2 FQNEAQ. Losses at the gene ends were 4 bases for V and 3 bases for J; bases not matched to a gene: 4.